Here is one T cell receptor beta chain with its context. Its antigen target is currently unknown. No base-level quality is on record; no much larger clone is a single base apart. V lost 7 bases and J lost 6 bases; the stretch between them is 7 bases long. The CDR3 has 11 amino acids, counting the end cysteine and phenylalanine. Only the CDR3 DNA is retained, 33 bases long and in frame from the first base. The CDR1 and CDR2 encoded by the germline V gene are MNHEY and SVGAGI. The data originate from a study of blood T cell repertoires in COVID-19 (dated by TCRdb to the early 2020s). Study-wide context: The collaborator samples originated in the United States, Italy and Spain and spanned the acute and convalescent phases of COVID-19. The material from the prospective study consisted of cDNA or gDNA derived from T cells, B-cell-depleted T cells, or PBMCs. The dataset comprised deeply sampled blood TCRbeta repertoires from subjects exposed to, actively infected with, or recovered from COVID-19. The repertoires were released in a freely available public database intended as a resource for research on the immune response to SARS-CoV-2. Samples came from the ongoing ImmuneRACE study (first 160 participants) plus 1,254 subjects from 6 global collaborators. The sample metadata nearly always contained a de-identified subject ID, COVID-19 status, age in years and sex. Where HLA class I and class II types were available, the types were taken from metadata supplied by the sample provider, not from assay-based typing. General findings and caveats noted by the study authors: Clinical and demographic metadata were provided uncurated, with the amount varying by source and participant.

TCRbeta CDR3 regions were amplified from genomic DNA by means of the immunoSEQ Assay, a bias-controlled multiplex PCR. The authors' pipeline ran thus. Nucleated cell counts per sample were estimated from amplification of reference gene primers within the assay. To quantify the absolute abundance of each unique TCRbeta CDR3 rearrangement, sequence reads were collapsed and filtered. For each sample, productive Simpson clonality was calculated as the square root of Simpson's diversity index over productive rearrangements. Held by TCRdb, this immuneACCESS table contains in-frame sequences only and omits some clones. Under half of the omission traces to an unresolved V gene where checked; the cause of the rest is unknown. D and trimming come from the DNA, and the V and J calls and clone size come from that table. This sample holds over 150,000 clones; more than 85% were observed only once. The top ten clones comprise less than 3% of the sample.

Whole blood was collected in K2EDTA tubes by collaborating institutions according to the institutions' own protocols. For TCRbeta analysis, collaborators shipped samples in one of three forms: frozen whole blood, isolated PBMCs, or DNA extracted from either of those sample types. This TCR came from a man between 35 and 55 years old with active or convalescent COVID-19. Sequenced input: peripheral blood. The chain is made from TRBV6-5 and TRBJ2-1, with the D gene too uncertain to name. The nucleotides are TGTGCCAGCACCGTAGCCAATGAGCAGTTCTTC. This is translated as CASTVANEQFF.